This T cell receptor beta chain was sequenced during a study of CD8+ T cells in alopecia areata. Findings and limits, study-wide: Normal skin's resident alphabeta T cells are sequenced alongside lesional scalp T cells. Relative to mice, TCR sharing across patients was less clear, a difference possibly HLA-related.

With respect to this clone: Its antigen is undetermined. This specimen includes other DNA sequences encoding the same CDR3.

Sequencing used cDNA as its template, made by extracting RNA and reverse transcribing it. Produced via immunoSEQ multiplex PCR; TCRdb's table is partial and in-frame only. Counted here are approximately 31,000 clones, over 65% occurring once; the ten biggest clones make up about 19%. In germline, CDR1 is DFQATT, CDR2 SNEGSKA (reference sequence). This CDR3 contains 9 residues. Trimming removed 4 bases at V and 7 bases at J, with 4 bases between. Specimens obtained from alopecia areata patients comprised lesional scalp punch biopsies and peripheral blood. Sorting of PBMCs yielded the CD4+ and CD8+ T cells.

The sequenced sample consisted of NKG2D-low CD8+ T cells sorted from blood. The sequence derives from a human donor with alopecia areata. This chain connects TRBV20-1 to TRBJ1-2; D remains ambiguous. The CDR3 coding sequence is TGCAGTGCTAAAGGTGGCTACACCTTC. It yields the protein CSAKGGYTF.